The 20 T cell receptor beta chains listed next were all sequenced from one sample in a study of CD8 T cells in ankylosing spondylitis. A single record per CDR3 protein comes from TCRdb applying MiXCR to the 5' RACE reads. The sample yields about 240,000 distinct CDR3 sequences, over 8.5% seen once. The sample taken for sequencing was blood, either unsorted or a sorted T cell fraction (not recorded which). These receptor sequences come from a male donor with ankylosing spondylitis or in good health (not recorded which).

This clonotype showed up many times. V and J are TRBV5-1 and TRBJ2-1, with D maybe TRBD2 (6 bases). Per the germline V gene, CDR1 is SGHRS and CDR2 is YFSETQ. CDR3 length: 17 amino acids. V lost 0 bases and J 8 bases, leaving 21 bases between the germline ends. CDR3 sequence (DNA): TGCGCCAGCAGCTTGGGGCCTGGCGGGACCGGGATTTATGAGCAGTTCTTC. This translates into CASSLGPGGTGIYEQFF.

This clonotype was detected a few times. The V gene is TRBV5-4, the J gene TRBJ2-5, with a tentative D call TRBD1 (5 bases). The CDR3 extends over 14 amino acids. Looked up from germline, CDR1 is SGHNT and CDR2 is YYREEE (reference sequence). V dropped 1 base and J dropped 4 bases, with 11 bases sitting between them. The CDR3 nucleotides are TGTGCCAGCAGCTTGCAGGGAAATGGAGAGACCCAGTACTTC. Translation gives CASSLQGNGETQYF.

The table lists this clonotype with a count of one. The chain has TRBV12-3 or TRBV12-4 and TRBJ2-2; TRBD2 might be the D (6 bases). With 10 bases removed from V and 5 bases from J, the gap between germline ends came to 17 bases. This CDR3 comprises 14 residues. The CDR3 reads CATTGGARTGELFF. The DNA for the CDR3 is TGTGCCACCACAGGAGGGGCACGGACCGGGGAGCTGTTTTTT.

J is TRBJ2-2 and V is TRBV5-1; D is uncertain. Germline V CDR1 and CDR2: SGHRS, YFSETQ. The CDR3 runs 14 residues. V was pared by 7 bases and J by 2 bases, with 12 bases between. The CDR3 spells CASRLDTNTGELFF. The CDR3 DNA sequence: TGCGCCAGCCGCCTTGACACCAACACCGGGGAGCTGTTTTTT.

This clonotype has a handful of counts. The chain joins TRBV7-8 to TRBJ1-2; D is possibly TRBD1 (5 bases). From germline, CDR1 is SGHVS and CDR2 FQNEAQ. CDR3 length equals 14 residues. V was clipped by 4 bases and J by 2 bases, with 11 bases between them. CDR3 in amino acids: CASSWGTENYGYTF. As DNA, the CDR3 is TGTGCCAGCAGCTGGGGGACCGAGAACTATGGCTACACCTTC.

This clonotype was counted at least ten times. The genes are TRBV10-3 and TRBJ2-3, with D possibly being TRBD1 or TRBD2 (5 bases each). CDR1 is ENHRY and CDR2 is SYGVKD in the germline V gene. The CDR3 loop spans 16 amino acids. Trimming cost V 2 bases and J 0 bases, with 12 bases left between them. The CDR3 reads CAISEEFGDSTDTQYF. For the CDR3, the DNA is TGTGCCATCAGTGAGGAATTCGGGGACAGCACAGATACGCAGTATTTT.

This clonotype has just a few counts. V is TRBV3-1 and J is TRBJ2-1; D might be TRBD2 (7 bases). The CDR3 has 15 residues. Germline V gene data show CDR1 as LGHDT and CDR2 as YNNKEL (reference sequence). The V end lost 1 base, the J end lost 9 bases, and 16 bases lay between the germline ends. In DNA, the CDR3 is TGTGCCAGCAGCCAAGGGAGAGTAGGGGGGGGTGAGCAGTTCTTC. Translated, it gives CASSQGRVGGGEQFF.

This clonotype was picked up a small number of times. The genes are TRBV12-3 or TRBV12-4 and TRBJ2-1; D possibly corresponds to TRBD1 (6 bases). V gave up 3 bases and J gave up 6 bases, with 9 bases separating them. The CDR3 extends over 13 amino acids. CDR3 residues: CASSFQGINEQFF. The CDR3 DNA reads TGTGCCAGCAGTTTTCAGGGGATCAATGAGCAGTTCTTC.

This clonotype was detected only a few times. This sequence joins TRBV28 and TRBJ2-6; TRBD1 agrees at 7 bases. CDR1 is MDHEN and CDR2 is SYDVKM in the germline V gene. V gave up 10 bases and J gave up 0 bases; unmatched junction bases: 9. The CDR3 length is 16 residues. CDR3 protein: CATAWTGSSGANVLTF. CDR3 coding DNA: TGTGCCACCGCCTGGACAGGCAGCTCTGGGGCCAACGTCCTGACTTTC.

This clonotype has a count of ten or more. The V gene is TRBV12-3 or TRBV12-4, the J gene TRBJ2-3; D tentatively reads TRBD1 or TRBD2 (5 bases each). The CDR3 extends over 14 amino acids. V lost 2 bases and J lost 6, with 12 bases in between. The CDR3: CASSLLGEIDTQYF. In nucleotides, the CDR3 is TGTGCCAGCAGTTTATTGGGGGAAATCGATACGCAGTATTTT.

This clonotype was recorded at least ten times. The chain employs TRBV24-1 and TRBJ2-4; 9 bases map to TRBD2. V was clipped by 6 bases and J by 8 bases; unmatched bases: 13. The CDR3 totals 16 residues. Germline V gene sequence: CDR1 KGHDR, CDR2 SFDVKD. DNA for the CDR3: TGTGCCACCAGTAAAGCGGGAGGATCCTACCGGGACATTCAGTACTTC. Encoded protein: CATSKAGGSYRDIQYF.

CDR3 sequence: CTFCFNRLAGVGPNNEQFF. Here the CDR3 DNA reads TGTACCTTCTGTTTCAACCGACTAGCGGGAGTAGGGCCGAACAATGAGCAGTTCTTC. The chain recombines TRBV2 with TRBJ2-1; 12 nucleotides line up with TRBD2. Per germline, CDR1 SNHLY and CDR2 FYNNEI. The CDR3 sequence is 19 residues long. The full variable domain, rest sourced from reference TRBV2 and TRBJ2-1, is EPEVTQTPSHQVTQMGQEVILRCVPISNHLYFYWYRQILGQKVEFLVSFYNNEISEKSEIFDDQFSVERPDGSNFTLKIRSTKLEDSAMYFCTFCFNRLAGVGPNNEQFFGPGTRLTVL.

This clonotype was observed many times. V gene TRBV24-1 combines with J gene TRBJ2-2; TRBD2 agrees at 8 bases. Trimming took 4 bases from V and 3 from J; bases not matched to a gene: 3. The CDR3 extends over 15 amino acids. Germline V CDR1 and CDR2: KGHDR, SFDVKD. CDR3 in amino acids: CATSDPGGDTGELFF. The CDR3 nucleotides are TGTGCCACCAGTGACCCCGGGGGGGACACCGGGGAGCTGTTTTTT.

The chain carries TRBV7-2 and TRBJ2-7, with 7 bases lining up with TRBD2. The germline V gene encodes CDR1 SGHTA and CDR2 FQGNSA. The CDR3 length is 14 residues. V trimming: 2 bases; J trimming: 3 bases; junction bases outside the gene matches: 4. The CDR3 DNA sequence: TGTGCCAGCAGCTTAAGGGACTACAGCTACGAGCAGTACTTC. Protein: CASSLRDYSYEQYF.

This chain uses TRBV28 with TRBJ2-1, with TRBD2 identical over 14 bases. Germline CDR1 MDHEN, CDR2 SYDVKM. This CDR3 is 17 amino acids long. V shed 0 bases, J shed 5 bases, and the junction held 3 bases outside the gene matches. This chain's CDR3 is CASSLWKTSGRDNEQFF. The DNA of the CDR3 is TGTGCCAGCAGTTTATGGAAGACTAGCGGGAGGGACAATGAGCAGTTCTTC.

This clonotype was seen ten or more times. The chain couples TRBV10-3 to TRBJ1-1, with 9 bases matching TRBD1. Germline loops: CDR1 ENHRY, CDR2 SYGVKD. The V and J ends lost 0 bases and 5 bases, in that order; junction bases with no gene match: 7. CDR3 size: 16 residues. The CDR3 sequence is CAISESGGTGSTEAFF. DNA of the CDR3: TGTGCCATCAGTGAGTCAGGCGGGACAGGGAGTACTGAAGCTTTCTTT.

This clonotype was recorded many times. The chain recombines TRBV12-3 or TRBV12-4 with TRBJ2-7, with a tentative D call TRBD1 (6 bases). The V gene lost 5 bases and the J gene lost 2 bases, with 7 bases spanning the gap. This CDR3 is 12 amino acids long. The chain's CDR3 is CASSGGPYEQYF. The CDR3 nucleotides read TGTGCCAGCAGTGGGGGCCCCTACGAGCAGTACTTC.

This clonotype was counted between two and nine times. This rearrangement joins TRBV14 to TRBJ1-2, with no clear D. The CDR3 runs 13 residues. Trimming stripped 4 bases from V and 6 bases from J, with 12 bases between. CDR1 is SGHDN and CDR2 is FVKESK in the germline V gene. The CDR3 loop is CASSPQRPDGYTF. CDR3 DNA sequence: TGTGCCAGCAGCCCTCAGAGACCGGATGGCTACACCTTC.

This clonotype has a count of ten or more. The chain has TRBV5-1 and TRBJ2-1; TRBD2 agrees at 7 bases. Germline loops: CDR1 SGHRS, CDR2 YFSETQ. The CDR3 has 15 residues. V shed 0 bases, J shed 1 base, and the junction held 1 base outside the gene matches. As DNA, the CDR3 is TGCGCCAGCAGCTTGGGGGAGGGTTCCTACAATGAGCAGTTCTTC. Its protein product is CASSLGEGSYNEQFF.

This clonotype occurred once. J is TRBJ2-3 and V is TRBV11-1; 10 bases line up with TRBD2. Per the germline V gene, CDR1 is SGHAT and CDR2 is FQDESV (reference sequence). Unmatched junction bases numbered 6, after V lost 5 bases and J lost 4 bases. This CDR3 is 15 amino acids long. The CDR3 DNA sequence: TGTGCCAGCAGCCCAGCGGGAGGGCCCTCAGATACGCAGTATTTT. Translated: CASSPAGGPSDTQYF.